This TCR beta chain was captured in a study of blood T cell repertoires in COVID-19. About the research overall: The samples span acute and convalescent COVID-19 from the United States, Italy and Spain.

Original analysis: How many nucleated cells were present was estimated from reference gene primer amplification. Repertoires were generated with immunoSEQ multiplex PCR, while TCRdb's copy carries only in-frame clones and drops some. V and J calls and clone size are as listed in that table; D and trimming were resolved from the DNA. The repertoire holds about 40,000 clones, with 75% to 90% as singletons. The CDR3 length is 16 residues. Per germline, CDR1 SEHNR and CDR2 FQNEAQ (reference sequence). V lost 6 bases, J lost 2 bases, and 10 bases stayed unmatched. Specimen: peripheral blood. The clonotype originates from a human donor in a cohort sampled during active COVID-19. The J gene is TRBJ2-7, the V gene TRBV7-9, with TRBD2 identical over 10 bases. This CDR3 reads CASSSGLAGATYEQYF. The CDR3 DNA is TGTGCCAGCAGTTCGGGGCTAGCGGGGGCAACCTACGAGCAGTACTTC. The whole variable domain, filled in from reference TRBV7-9 and TRBJ2-7, reads DTGVSQNPRHKITKRGQNVTFRCDPISEHNRLYWYRQTLGQGPEFLTYFQNEAQLEKSRLLSDRFSAERPKGSFSTLEIQRTEQGDSAMYLCASSSGLAGATYEQYFGPGTRLTVT.